This TCR beta chain was sequenced in a study of T cell changes during pregnancy in multiple sclerosis. Generated by immunoSEQ multiplex PCR, the TCRdb table keeps only in-frame clones and is missing some. The sample shows roughly 99,000 clones, about 90% of them seen only once. This CDR3 is built from 17 residues. Germline CDR1 SGHVS, CDR2 FQNEAQ. J lost 1 base, V lost 4 bases, and 11 bases had no gene match. V and J are TRBV7-8 and TRBJ2-3; 7 positions agree with TRBD1. The material was peripheral blood, obtained in the third trimester of pregnancy. The receptor comes from a female donor in good health, enrolled as a control in a pregnancy study. The CDR3 DNA reads TGTGCCAGCAGCTCCGCAAACAGGGGCCCTCGCACAGATACGCAGTATTTT. Encoded protein: CASSSANRGPRTDTQYF.